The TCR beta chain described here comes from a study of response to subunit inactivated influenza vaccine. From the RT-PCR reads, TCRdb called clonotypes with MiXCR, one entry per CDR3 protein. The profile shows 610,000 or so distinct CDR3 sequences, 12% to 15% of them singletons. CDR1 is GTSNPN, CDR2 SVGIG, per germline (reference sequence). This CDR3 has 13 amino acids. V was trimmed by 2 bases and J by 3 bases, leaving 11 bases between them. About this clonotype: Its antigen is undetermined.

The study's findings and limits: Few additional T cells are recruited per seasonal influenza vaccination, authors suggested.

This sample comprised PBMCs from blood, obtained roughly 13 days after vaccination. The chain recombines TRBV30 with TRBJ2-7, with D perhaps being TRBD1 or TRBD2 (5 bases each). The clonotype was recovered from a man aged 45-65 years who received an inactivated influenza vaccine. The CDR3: CAWSNGAGYEQYF. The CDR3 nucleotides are TGTGCCTGGAGTAATGGGGCGGGCTACGAGCAGTACTTC.